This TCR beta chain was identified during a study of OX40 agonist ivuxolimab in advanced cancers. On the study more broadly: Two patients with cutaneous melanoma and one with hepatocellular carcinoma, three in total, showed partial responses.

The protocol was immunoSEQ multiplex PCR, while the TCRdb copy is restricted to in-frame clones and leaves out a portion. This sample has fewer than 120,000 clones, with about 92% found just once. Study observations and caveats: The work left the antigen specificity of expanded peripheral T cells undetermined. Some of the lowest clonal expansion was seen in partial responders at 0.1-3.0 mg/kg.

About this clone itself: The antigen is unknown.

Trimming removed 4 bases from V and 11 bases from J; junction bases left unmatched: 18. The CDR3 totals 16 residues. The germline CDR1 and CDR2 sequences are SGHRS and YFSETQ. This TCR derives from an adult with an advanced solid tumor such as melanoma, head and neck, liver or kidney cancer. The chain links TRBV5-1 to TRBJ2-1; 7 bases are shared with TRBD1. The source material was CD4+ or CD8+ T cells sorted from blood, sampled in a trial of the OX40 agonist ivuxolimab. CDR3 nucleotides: TGCGCCAGCAGCAAACTTACAGGGGCCGGTGACTATCAGCAGTTCTTC. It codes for CASSKLTGAGDYQQFF.